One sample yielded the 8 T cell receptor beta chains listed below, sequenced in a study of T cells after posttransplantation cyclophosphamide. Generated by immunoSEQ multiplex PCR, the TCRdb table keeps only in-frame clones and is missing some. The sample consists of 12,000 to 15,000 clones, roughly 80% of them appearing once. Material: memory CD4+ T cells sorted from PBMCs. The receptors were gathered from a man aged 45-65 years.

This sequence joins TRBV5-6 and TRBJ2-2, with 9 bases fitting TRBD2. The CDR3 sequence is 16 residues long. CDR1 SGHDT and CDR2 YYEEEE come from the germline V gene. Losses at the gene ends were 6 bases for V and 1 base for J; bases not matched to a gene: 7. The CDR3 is CASTGRTSENTGELFF. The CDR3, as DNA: TGTGCCAGCACCGGGAGGACTAGCGAGAACACCGGGGAGCTGTTTTTT.

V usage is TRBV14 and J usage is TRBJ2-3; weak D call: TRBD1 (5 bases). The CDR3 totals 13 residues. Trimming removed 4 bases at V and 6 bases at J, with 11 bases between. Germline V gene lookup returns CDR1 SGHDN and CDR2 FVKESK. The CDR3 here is CASSPFQGDTQYF. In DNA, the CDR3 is TGTGCCAGCAGCCCGTTCCAGGGCGATACGCAGTATTTT.

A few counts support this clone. The CDR3 loop is CASSLSPGSSGNTIYF. DNA of the CDR3: TGTGCCAGCAGCCTTTCTCCAGGAAGCTCTGGAAACACCATATATTTT. The chain joins TRBV7-2 to TRBJ1-3; no clear D. V lost 5 bases and J 0 bases, leaving 14 bases between the germline ends. The CDR3 is 16 amino acids. CDR1 and CDR2 (germline): SGHTA, FQGNSA.

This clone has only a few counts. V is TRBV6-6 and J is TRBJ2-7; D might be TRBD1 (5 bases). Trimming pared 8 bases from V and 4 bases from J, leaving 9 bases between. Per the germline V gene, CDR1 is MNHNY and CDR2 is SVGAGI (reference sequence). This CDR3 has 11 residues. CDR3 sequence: CASGRGYEQYF. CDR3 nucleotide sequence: TGTGCCAGCGGTAGGGGTTACGAGCAGTACTTC.

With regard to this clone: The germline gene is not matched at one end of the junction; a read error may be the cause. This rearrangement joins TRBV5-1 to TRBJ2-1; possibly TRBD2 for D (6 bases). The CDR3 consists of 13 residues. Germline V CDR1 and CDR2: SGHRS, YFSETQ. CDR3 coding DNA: TGCGCCAGCAGGTTGGGGACTTTCAATGAGCAGTTCTTC. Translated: CASRLGTFNEQFF.

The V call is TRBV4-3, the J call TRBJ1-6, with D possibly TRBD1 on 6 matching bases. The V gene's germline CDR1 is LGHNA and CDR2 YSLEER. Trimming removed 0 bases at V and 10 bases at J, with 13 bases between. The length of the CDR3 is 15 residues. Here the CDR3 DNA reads TGCGCCAGCAGCCAAGATGGCCAGGGGAACTCACCCCTCCACTTT. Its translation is CASSQDGQGNSPLHF.

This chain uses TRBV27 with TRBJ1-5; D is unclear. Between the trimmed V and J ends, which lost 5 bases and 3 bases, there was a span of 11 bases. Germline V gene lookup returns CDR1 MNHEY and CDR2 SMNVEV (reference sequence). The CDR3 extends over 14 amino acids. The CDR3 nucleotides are TGTGCCAGCAGTGGTCGAGGGATCAATCAGCCCCAGCATTTT. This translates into CASSGRGINQPQHF.

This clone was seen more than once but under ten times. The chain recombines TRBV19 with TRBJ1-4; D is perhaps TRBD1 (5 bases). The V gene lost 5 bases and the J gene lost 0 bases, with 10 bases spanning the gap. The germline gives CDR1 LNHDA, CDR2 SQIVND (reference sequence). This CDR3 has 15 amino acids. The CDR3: CASSDTGATNEKLFF. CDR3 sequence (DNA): TGTGCCAGTAGTGACACAGGAGCAACTAATGAAAAACTGTTTTTT.